The 3 T cell receptor beta chains reported below all come from one sample, sequenced in a study of T cell changes during pregnancy in multiple sclerosis. TCRdb's copy holds only in-frame clones and misses some; the assay was immunoSEQ multiplex PCR. The sample comprises about 68,000 clones, 92% of which are singletons, and roughly 1.3% rests with the top ten. The sample here was peripheral blood, taken in the second trimester of pregnancy. The receptors originated from a female donor in good health, enrolled as a control in a pregnancy study.

The V call is TRBV18, the J call TRBJ2-1; 12 bases are a match to TRBD2. The CDR3 length is 15 residues. The ends lost 2 bases at V and 10 bases at J; junction bases unmatched: 6. Germline V gene data show CDR1 as KGHSH and CDR2 as LQKENI. In DNA, the CDR3 is TGTGCCAGCTCACCAGCTAGCGGGGGGGCAGGGGAGCAGTTCTTC. Translated, it gives CASSPASGGAGEQFF.

The chain recombines TRBV13 with TRBJ2-5, with 7 bases aligning to TRBD2. The CDR3 runs 13 residues. V dropped 4 bases and J dropped 11; count of bases not matched to a gene: 10. Germline-derived CDR1 and CDR2 are PRHDT and FYEKMQ (reference sequence). CDR3 loop: CASSSGLVLEQYF. CDR3 DNA: TGTGCCAGCAGCTCCGGACTAGTCCTGGAACAGTACTTC.

CDR3 coding DNA: TGCGCCAGCAGCTTGGGTAGCGGGGGGGCCGTTTTAGATGAGCAGTTCTTC. Protein: CASSLGSGGAVLDEQFF. The J gene is TRBJ2-1, the V gene TRBV5-1; 11 bases fit TRBD2. The ends lost 0 bases at V and 8 bases at J; junction bases unmatched: 10. This CDR3 region has 17 residues. Per germline, CDR1 SGHRS and CDR2 YFSETQ. The full variable domain, rest sourced from reference TRBV5-1 and TRBJ2-1, is KAGVTQTPRYLIKTRGQQVTLSCSPISGHRSVSWYQQTPGQGLQFLFEYFSETQRNKGNFPGRFSGRQFSNSRSEMNVSTLELGDSALYLCASSLGSGGAVLDEQFFGPGTRLTVL.